The source of this T cell receptor (beta chain) is a study of technical replicates of blood from a few donors. Here immunoSEQ multiplex PCR was the method, and the copy in TCRdb shows in-frame clones only, minus some. The sample has approximately 100,000 clones, approximately 96% seen once. The V gene's germline CDR1 is SGHVS and CDR2 FQNEAQ. The length of the CDR3 is 15 residues. J lost 13 bases, V lost 5 bases, and 13 bases had no gene match. V usage is TRBV7-8 and J usage is TRBJ2-4; 11 positions agree with TRBD2. This clonotype originated in a human donor in good health. Source material: T cells isolated from PBMCs. CDR3 sequence: CASSPIAGGYGNQYF. In DNA form, the CDR3 reads TGTGCCAGCAGCCCCATAGCGGGGGGGTATGGAAACCAGTACTTC.